The 25 T cell receptor beta chains reported below all come from one sample, sequenced in a study of blood T cell repertoires in COVID-19. Clones were read by immunoSEQ multiplex PCR, and TCRdb kept only the in-frame ones, dropping some. This table has 250,000 to 350,000 clones, approximately 90% appearing once. Sequences were obtained from PBMCs or T cells enriched from blood (not recorded which). The receptors originated from a woman between 25 and 40 years old who had recovered from COVID-19.

V is TRBV19 and J is TRBJ1-4; no firm D call. V was shortened by 6 bases and J by 3 bases, with 14 bases between the two germline ends. The CDR3 has 15 residues. Germline assignment: CDR1 LNHDA and CDR2 SQIVND (reference sequence). CDR3 amino acids: CASRVWAEANEKLFF. Written as DNA, the CDR3 is TGTGCCAGTAGGGTCTGGGCAGAAGCTAATGAAAAACTGTTTTTT.

This clone was observed a few times. V usage is TRBV2 and J usage is TRBJ1-6; possible D gene TRBD1, 5 bases. CDR1 SNHLY and CDR2 FYNNEI come from the germline V gene. The length of the CDR3 is 14 residues. V lost 6 bases to trimming and J lost 7 bases, with 13 bases between them. CDR3 residues: CASSNRQPNSPLHF. CDR3 coding DNA: TGTGCCAGCAGCAACAGACAGCCAAATTCACCCCTCCACTTT. Full variable domain (rest looked up from reference TRBV2 and TRBJ1-6): EPEVTQTPSHQVTQMGQEVILRCVPISNHLYFYWYRQILGQKVEFLVSFYNNEISEKSEIFDDQFSVERPDGSNFTLKIRSTKLEDSAMYFCASSNRQPNSPLHFGNGTRLTVT.

The chain employs TRBV7-8 and TRBJ2-5; TRBD2 matches 7 bases. V shed 1 base, J shed 4 bases, and the junction held 3 bases outside the gene matches. This CDR3 is built from 14 residues. The germline CDR1 and CDR2 sequences are SGHVS and FQNEAQ. Here the CDR3 reads CASSLGRERETQYF. The CDR3 DNA sequence: TGTGCCAGCAGCTTAGGGCGGGAGAGAGAGACCCAGTACTTC. The whole variable domain, filled in from reference TRBV7-8 and TRBJ2-5, reads GAGVSQSPRYKVAKRGQDVALRCDPISGHVSLFWYQQALGQGPEFLTYFQNEAQLDKSGLPSDRFFAERPEGSVSTLKIQRTQQEDSAVYLCASSLGRERETQYFGPGTRLLVL.

This clone was found once. The CDR3 region is CAWSRNEQFF. In nucleotides, the CDR3 is TGTGCCTGGAGTCGGAATGAGCAGTTCTTC. The V call is TRBV30, the J call TRBJ2-1; no reliable D call. The CDR3 has 10 residues. Germline lookup yields CDR1 GTSNPN and CDR2 SVGIG (reference sequence). V lost 2 bases, J lost 7 bases, and 3 bases lay in between.

Note on this clone: One end of the junction fails to match germline, which may point to a read error. V and J are TRBV19 and TRBJ2-5; possible D gene TRBD2, 5 bases. The V gene's germline CDR1 is LNHDA and CDR2 SQIVND (reference sequence). This CDR3 spans 15 amino acids. The DNA of the CDR3 is TGTGCCAGTAGCATAGCCCGGATCGGGGTGGAGACCCAGTACTTC. This codes for CASSIARIGVETQYF.

The chain employs TRBV25-1 and TRBJ2-7, with a possible D match to TRBD1 (7 bases). CDR3 length equals 15 residues. Trimming took off 4 bases at V and 1 base at J, with 14 bases between the two ends. Per germline, CDR1 MGHDK and CDR2 SYGVNS. This chain's CDR3 is CASSVVRGASYEQYF. The DNA for the CDR3 is TGTGCCAGCAGTGTGGTCAGGGGGGCTTCCTACGAGCAGTACTTC.

V gene TRBV3-1 (or the pseudogene TRBV3-2) combines with J gene TRBJ2-5; a possible D gene is TRBD1 (6 bases). This CDR3 contains 12 residues. Germline values: CDR1 LGHDT, CDR2 YNNKEL (reference sequence). Trimming cost V 5 bases and J 5 bases, with 9 bases left between them. CDR3 bases: TGTGCCAGCAGCACAGGGTTCGAGACCCAGTACTTC. This encodes CASSTGFETQYF.

The V and J genes are TRBV19 and TRBJ2-1, with 10 positions matching TRBD2. The germline V gene has CDR1 LNHDA and CDR2 SQIVND (reference sequence). J gave up 8 bases and V 5 bases, and 12 bases lay outside the gene matches. This CDR3 region has 16 residues. The CDR3 is CASSLSSWLAGDEQFF. Written as DNA, the CDR3 is TGTGCCAGTAGTCTCTCGTCGTGGCTAGCGGGAGATGAGCAGTTCTTC.

The rearrangement uses TRBV6-2 or TRBV6-3 and TRBJ2-7; the match to TRBD1 covers 8 bases. The V segment lost 0 bases and the J segment 0 bases; nucleotides outside the gene matches: 4. The CDR3 has 16 amino acids. Germline assignment: CDR1 MNHEY and CDR2 SVGEGT. Written as DNA, the CDR3 is TGTGCCAGCAGTTACTCGTACAGGGGGAGCTCCTACGAGCAGTACTTC. Residues: CASSYSYRGSSYEQYF.

The chain is built from TRBV28 and TRBJ2-2; 10 positions agree with TRBD2. Germline loops: CDR1 MDHEN, CDR2 SYDVKM. Losses at the gene ends were 4 bases for V and 6 bases for J; bases not matched to a gene: 5. The CDR3 length is 15 residues. The CDR3 bases are TGTGCCAGCAGTTCTAGCGGGAGAGAAGCCGGGGAGCTGTTTTTT. Its translation is CASSSSGREAGELFF.

The chain uses TRBV19 and TRBJ2-6, with D possibly TRBD1 on 5 matching bases. V was cut by 10 bases and J by 2 bases, with 21 bases left in between. This CDR3 has 17 amino acids. The V gene's germline CDR1 is LNHDA and CDR2 SQIVND (reference sequence). CDR3 bases: TGTGCCACCCCGGAAGGGGCTCAAGATGCTGGGGCCAACGTCCTGACTTTC. Amino acid sequence: CATPEGAQDAGANVLTF.

The chain employs TRBV6-5 and TRBJ1-5; 8 bases are a match to TRBD1. The germline V gene encodes CDR1 MNHEY and CDR2 SVGAGI. The V segment lost 2 bases and the J segment 1 base; nucleotides outside the gene matches: 1. This CDR3 spans 15 amino acids. CDR3 residues: CASSYGQGSNQPQHF. The DNA for the CDR3 is TGTGCCAGCAGTTACGGACAGGGCAGCAATCAGCCCCAGCATTTT.

The chain carries TRBV20-1 and TRBJ1-5, with unresolved D. Deletions cut 3 bases from V and 8 bases from J, with 14 bases between. Germline loops: CDR1 DFQATT, CDR2 SNEGSKA (reference sequence). This CDR3 region has 13 residues. In DNA form, the CDR3 reads TGCAGTGCTAGTCGAGAGAAATTGGAGCCCCAGCATTTT. Protein product: CSASREKLEPQHF.

The rearrangement joins TRBV6-4 to TRBJ2-6; D is unresolved. The CDR3 loop spans 15 amino acids. Trimming left V 3 bases short and J 0 bases short, with 6 bases between. Germline CDR1 is MRHNA and CDR2 is SNTAGT. CDR3 sequence (DNA): TGTGCCAGCAGTGAAGACAACTCTGGGGCCAACGTCCTGACTTTC. Residues: CASSEDNSGANVLTF.

This clone was recorded once. The J gene is TRBJ2-3, the V gene TRBV19; 10 nucleotides align to TRBD2. The CDR3 sequence is 15 residues long. Germline-derived CDR1 and CDR2 are LNHDA and SQIVND (reference sequence). V shed 4 bases and J 6 bases; nucleotides not matched to a gene: 7. The CDR3 nucleotides are TGTGCCAGTAGTAAGCCTAGCGGGAGTGGGGATACGCAGTATTTT. Its translation is CASSKPSGSGDTQYF.

The chain is built from TRBV4-3 and TRBJ1-2; no firm D call. CDR1 is LGHNA, CDR2 YSLEER, per germline. The V end lost 3 bases, the J end lost 2 bases, and 10 bases lay between the germline ends. There are 14 residues in the CDR3. The CDR3 nucleotides read TGCGCCAGCAGCCATAATAGTGTAAACTATGGCTACACCTTC. This translates into CASSHNSVNYGYTF.

The genes are TRBV2 and TRBJ2-3; possibly TRBD1 for D (5 bases). Germline V lookup: CDR1 SNHLY, CDR2 FYNNEI. V lost 4 bases to trimming and J lost 5 bases, with 13 bases between them. The CDR3 contains 14 residues. The CDR3 coding sequence is TGTGCCAGCAGTGGGTCTGGACATCAAGATACGCAGTATTTT. It yields the protein CASSGSGHQDTQYF.

The chain links TRBV5-1 to TRBJ2-6; tentative D call: TRBD2 (5 bases). The CDR3 has 15 residues. Germline CDR1 is SGHRS and CDR2 is YFSETQ. With 0 bases removed from V and 2 bases from J, the gap between germline ends came to 6 bases. CDR3 in amino acids: CASSLDGTGANVLTF. The CDR3 DNA reads TGCGCCAGCAGCTTGGACGGGACTGGGGCCAACGTCCTGACTTTC.

J is TRBJ2-1 and V is TRBV24-1, with TRBD2 as a possible D gene (5 bases). V lost 6 bases and J lost 1, with 6 bases in between. The CDR3 is 13 residues long. The germline gives CDR1 KGHDR, CDR2 SFDVKD. CDR3 residues: CATSSGSYNEQFF. Written as DNA, the CDR3 is TGTGCCACCAGTTCGGGGTCCTACAATGAGCAGTTCTTC.

The chain couples TRBV19 to TRBJ2-1; 11 nucleotides match TRBD2. Germline V lookup: CDR1 LNHDA, CDR2 SQIVND (reference sequence). V lost 5 bases to trimming and J lost 4 bases; unmatched junction nucleotides: 1. The CDR3 runs 14 residues. Here the CDR3 DNA reads TGTGCCAGTAGTTCTAGCGGGGGGTACAATGAGCAGTTCTTC. This codes for CASSSSGGYNEQFF.

The CDR3: CASSYSRVPNYGYTF. The CDR3 DNA reads as TGTGCCAGCAGTTACAGCCGGGTTCCTAACTATGGCTACACCTTC. The rearrangement uses TRBV6-6 and TRBJ1-2, with D uncertain. The CDR3 is 15 residues long. V gave up 2 bases and J gave up 0 bases, with 10 bases separating them. The V gene's germline CDR1 is MNHNY and CDR2 SVGAGI (reference sequence).

The chain links TRBV7-2 to TRBJ2-3, with a tentative D call TRBD2 (5 bases). There are 14 residues in the CDR3. The ends were cut back, 7 bases at V and 4 bases at J, with 15 bases in the middle. Germline V CDR1 and CDR2: SGHTA, FQGNSA. The CDR3 loop reads CASMRVTWADTQYF. The CDR3 bases are TGTGCCAGCATGAGGGTCACCTGGGCAGATACGCAGTATTTT.

The chain links TRBV3-1 (or the pseudogene TRBV3-2) to TRBJ1-6; D not resolved. The CDR3 has 14 residues. The V end was cut by 4 bases, the J end by 6 bases, with 10 bases between. Germline lookup yields CDR1 LGHDT and CDR2 YNNKEL (reference sequence). This chain's CDR3 is CASSPVEGNSPLHF. In nucleotides, the CDR3 is TGTGCCAGCAGCCCCGTCGAGGGTAATTCACCCCTCCACTTT.

The J gene is TRBJ2-7, the V gene TRBV28; D might be TRBD2 (6 bases). The germline V and J ends were trimmed by 2 bases and 9 bases, with 17 bases remaining between them. CDR3 length: 14 amino acids. CDR1 MDHEN and CDR2 SYDVKM come from the germline V gene. CDR3 sequence reads: CASSLIGGYRVQYF. The DNA of the CDR3 is TGTGCCAGCAGTTTAATTGGGGGGTATAGGGTGCAGTACTTC.

The chain employs TRBV9 and TRBJ2-3; tentative D call: TRBD2 (6 bases). Trimming shortened V by 6 bases and J by 1 base, and 12 bases separated the two germline ends. The germline CDR1 and CDR2 sequences are SGDLS and YYNGEE. The CDR3 is 14 amino acids. CDR3 loop: CASTPRGGTDTQYF. DNA for the CDR3: TGTGCCAGCACCCCTCGCGGGGGCACAGATACGCAGTATTTT. The variable domain in full, with the rest retrieved from reference TRBV9 and TRBJ2-3, is DSGVTQTPKHLITATGQRVTLRCSPRSGDLSVYWYQQSLDQGLQFLIQYYNGEERAKGNILERFSAQQFPDLHSELNLSSLELGDSALYFCASTPRGGTDTQYFGPGTRLTVL.